These 29 T cell receptor beta chains came from one sample sequenced in a study of blood T cell repertoires in COVID-19. TCRdb keeps only in-frame clones here, not all; method: immunoSEQ multiplex PCR. The data contain 250,000 or so clones, 80% to 90% of them singletons. The sample was peripheral blood. These receptors came from a man between 60 and 75 years old with acute or convalescent COVID-19.

This clone was seen just once. V usage is TRBV30 and J usage is TRBJ2-1; no clear D. The CDR3 runs to 13 residues. V dropped 4 bases and J dropped 12 bases, with 19 bases sitting between them. Germline CDR1 reads GTSNPN; CDR2 reads SVGIG (reference sequence). This chain's CDR3 is CAWTVLHGFGQFF. The CDR3 DNA sequence: TGTGCCTGGACTGTGCTGCACGGTTTTGGGCAGTTCTTC.

A remark on this clone: Other DNA variants within this sample encode the same CDR3. The chain employs TRBV19 and TRBJ2-1, with 9 bases matching TRBD2. With V trimmed by 5 bases and J by 4 bases, 3 bases remained unmatched. The length of the CDR3 is 14 residues. Germline V gives CDR1 LNHDA, CDR2 SQIVND (reference sequence). The CDR3 DNA is TGTGCCAGTAGTTTAGCGGGAGTTTACAATGAGCAGTTCTTC. It is translated as CASSLAGVYNEQFF.

The CDR3 DNA sequence: TGTGCCAGCAGCATCGGCGACAGGTTTCGACAAGAGACCCAGTACTTC. Amino acids: CASSIGDRFRQETQYF. The V gene is TRBV11-3, the J gene TRBJ2-5; TRBD1 might be the D (6 bases). The CDR3 sequence is 16 residues long. The V end was cut by 5 bases, the J end by 2 bases, with 18 bases between. Germline V gives CDR1 SGHNT, CDR2 YENEEA.

This chain connects TRBV11-2 to TRBJ2-1; a weak D match, TRBD2 (6 bases). The germline V and J ends were trimmed by 5 bases and 6 bases, with 26 bases remaining between them. Germline CDR1 is SGHAT and CDR2 is FQNNGV. The CDR3 has 18 amino acids. CDR3 DNA sequence: TGTGCCAGCAGCACGAGGAGGGAAGGGGTCAACTCTCGCAATGAGCAGTTCTTC. Protein: CASSTRREGVNSRNEQFF.

V and J are TRBV28 and TRBJ1-1, with a possible D match to TRBD1 (5 bases). The CDR3 length is 16 residues. From germline, CDR1 is MDHEN and CDR2 SYDVKM. Deletions cut 5 bases from V and 1 base from J, with 17 bases between. The CDR3 nucleotides read TGTGCCAGCAGTCCCAGACAGACGACTAGGAACACTGAAGCTTTCTTT. Its protein is CASSPRQTTRNTEAFF.

The chain has TRBV11-3 and TRBJ1-1, with no clear D. Germline-derived CDR1 and CDR2 are SGHNT and YENEEA. V was clipped by 1 base and J by 11 bases, with 14 bases between them. CDR3 length equals 13 residues. CDR3 amino acids: CASSLVKAGSAFF. CDR3 DNA sequence: TGTGCCAGCAGCTTAGTAAAGGCGGGGTCTGCTTTCTTT.

This clone has only one observation. The gene calls are TRBV7-2 and TRBJ2-2; 10 positions match TRBD2. V trimming: 5 bases; J trimming: 2 bases; junction bases outside the gene matches: 5. The CDR3 is made up of 16 amino acids. Germline lookup yields CDR1 SGHTA and CDR2 FQGNSA. The CDR3 reads CASSPWTSGNTGELFF. The CDR3 nucleotides read TGTGCCAGCAGCCCCTGGACTAGCGGTAACACCGGGGAGCTGTTTTTT.

This rearrangement joins TRBV7-8 to TRBJ2-5, with D possibly being TRBD2 (5 bases). There are 13 residues in the CDR3. Germline loops: CDR1 SGHVS, CDR2 FQNEAQ. V was shortened by 3 bases and J by 1 base, with 6 bases between the two germline ends. CDR3 sequence reads: CASSFGIQETQYF. The CDR3 bases are TGTGCCAGCAGCTTCGGGATCCAAGAGACCCAGTACTTC.

This rearrangement joins TRBV27 to TRBJ2-1; 8 bases match TRBD1. V trimming: 8 bases; J trimming: 7 bases; junction bases outside the gene matches: 16. Germline loops: CDR1 MNHEY, CDR2 SMNVEV (reference sequence). The CDR3 has 16 residues. Written as DNA, the CDR3 is TGTGCCAGCGGAAGGGTAACAGGGGGAATTAAGAATGAGCAGTTCTTC. It codes for CASGRVTGGIKNEQFF.

This clone has a handful of counts. V is TRBV29-1 and J is TRBJ1-4; D gene uncertain. This CDR3 has 13 residues. The V end lost 0 bases, the J end lost 8 bases, and 10 bases lay between the germline ends. The germline gives CDR1 SQVTM, CDR2 ANQGSEA. CDR3 protein: CSVEEPTREKLFF. CDR3 sequence (DNA): TGCAGCGTTGAAGAGCCAACGAGGGAAAAACTGTTTTTT.

The chain links TRBV24-1 to TRBJ2-7; 10 bases fit TRBD2. The CDR3 runs to 15 residues. J gave up 4 bases and V 6 bases, and 8 bases lay outside the gene matches. CDR1 is KGHDR, CDR2 SFDVKD, per germline. CDR3 nucleotides: TGTGCCACCAGTTCGGGTAGCGGGAGGAGTTACGAGCAGTACTTC. It translates to CATSSGSGRSYEQYF.

The chain employs TRBV7-2 and TRBJ2-1; 9 bases are a match to TRBD1. Germline V gives CDR1 SGHTA, CDR2 FQGNSA. V dropped 3 bases and J dropped 8; count of bases not matched to a gene: 11. This CDR3 is built from 16 residues. As DNA, the CDR3 is TGTGCCAGCAGCTTGGGCCTCAACAGGGGGCTGGATGAGCAGTTCTTC. Amino acids: CASSLGLNRGLDEQFF.

The rearrangement uses TRBV24-1 and TRBJ1-2, with TRBD1 as a possible D gene (6 bases). This CDR3 spans 13 amino acids. V was pared by 1 base and J by 6 bases, with 8 bases between. Germline V gives CDR1 KGHDR, CDR2 SFDVKD. DNA for the CDR3: TGTGCCACCAGTGATTTACGGACAGATGGCTACACCTTC. Protein product: CATSDLRTDGYTF.

V gene TRBV7-9 combines with J gene TRBJ2-1, with 9 positions matching TRBD1. Per the germline V gene, CDR1 is SEHNR and CDR2 is FQNEAQ (reference sequence). J was trimmed by 8 bases and V by 6 bases; bases with no gene match: 8. The length of the CDR3 is 14 residues. The CDR3 coding sequence is TGTGCCAGCAGTTATCACAGGGGGCGGGATGAGCAGTTCTTC. Encoded protein: CASSYHRGRDEQFF.

The CDR3 sequence: CASSLFGNGLARTGELFF. In DNA, the CDR3 is TGTGCCAGCAGTTTATTCGGCAATGGGCTAGCGAGGACCGGGGAGCTGTTTTTT. The genes are TRBV27 and TRBJ2-2, with D perhaps TRBD2 (6 bases). Looked up from germline, CDR1 is MNHEY and CDR2 is SMNVEV (reference sequence). Trimming left V 1 base short and J 5 bases short, with 20 bases between. CDR3 length: 18 residues.

V gene TRBV18 combines with J gene TRBJ1-5; TRBD1 agrees at 10 bases. The CDR3 totals 14 residues. The germline V gene has CDR1 KGHSH and CDR2 LQKENI. J lost 6 bases, V lost 3 bases, and 2 bases had no gene match. The CDR3, as DNA: TGTGCCAGCTCACCGGGACAGGGGTTTCAGCCCCAGCATTTT. The encoded protein is CASSPGQGFQPQHF. The full variable domain, completed using reference TRBV18 and TRBJ1-5, is NAGVMQNPRHLVRRRGQEARLRCSPMKGHSHVYWYRQLPEEGLKFMVYLQKENIIDESGMPKERFSAEFPKEGPSILRIQQVVRGDSAAYFCASSPGQGFQPQHFGDGTRLSIL.

The rearrangement joins TRBV28 to TRBJ2-1; D unclear. CDR1 is MDHEN, CDR2 SYDVKM, per germline. V was shortened by 6 bases and J by 4 bases, with 10 bases between the two germline ends. This CDR3 region has 13 residues. The CDR3 region has the DNA TGTGCCAGCAGAAAGCAGGATTACAATGAGCAGTTCTTC. It translates to CASRKQDYNEQFF.

In this sample, this clone turned up a few times. This chain's CDR3 is CASSLSRYSNQPQHF. Written as DNA, the CDR3 is TGTGCCAGCAGTTTATCCCGGTATAGCAATCAGCCCCAGCATTTT. The chain uses TRBV27 and TRBJ1-5, with unresolved D. Germline V CDR1 and CDR2: MNHEY, SMNVEV (reference sequence). The CDR3 covers 15 residues. V lost 0 bases and J lost 0, with 6 bases in between.

This rearrangement joins TRBV11-1 to TRBJ1-1; D ambiguous. There are 15 residues in the CDR3. V was shortened by 1 base and J by 2 bases, with 11 bases between the two germline ends. CDR1 and CDR2 (germline): SGHAT, FQDESV (reference sequence). The DNA of the CDR3 is TGTGCCAGCAGCTTAGTGGGCCGGGGAAACACTGAAGCTTTCTTT. Its protein is CASSLVGRGNTEAFF. Full variable domain (rest looked up from reference TRBV11-1 and TRBJ1-1): EAEVAQSPRYKITEKSQAVAFWCDPISGHATLYWYRQILGQGPELLVQFQDESVVDDSQLPKDRFSAERLKGVDSTLKIQPAELGDSAMYLCASSLVGRGNTEAFFGQGTRLTVV.

The rearrangement links TRBV7-9 to TRBJ1-6, with 7 bases that match TRBD1. V lost 0 bases to trimming and J lost 6 bases; unmatched junction nucleotides: 2. Germline assignment: CDR1 SEHNR and CDR2 FQNEAQ (reference sequence). The CDR3 covers 15 residues. CDR3 amino acids: CASSLADRANSPLHF. The CDR3, as DNA: TGTGCCAGCAGCTTAGCCGACAGGGCTAATTCACCCCTCCACTTT.

J is TRBJ2-1 and V is TRBV7-3; D perhaps matches TRBD2 (6 bases). V lost 5 bases to trimming and J lost 7 bases, with 12 bases between them. Germline lookup yields CDR1 SGHTA and CDR2 FQGTGA. This CDR3 is built from 13 residues. In DNA form, the CDR3 reads TGTGCCAGCAGCCAAGGAGGGAATAATGAGCAGTTCTTC. Translated: CASSQGGNNEQFF. The full variable domain, its missing parts supplied by reference TRBV7-3 and TRBJ2-1, is GAGVSQTPSNKVTEKGKYVELRCDPISGHTALYWYRQSLGQGPEFLIYFQGTGAADDSGLPNDRFFAVRPEGSVSTLKIQRTERGDSAVYLCASSQGGNNEQFFGPGTRLTVL.

The sample holds one count of this clone. CDR3 sequence: CASSIARGLVSNQPQHF. CDR3 sequence (DNA): TGTGCCAGTAGTATAGCCCGGGGTCTGGTCAGCAATCAGCCCCAGCATTTT. V gene TRBV19 combines with J gene TRBJ1-5; D not certain. The germline V and J ends were trimmed by 1 base and 1 base, with 14 bases remaining between them. The germline V gene has CDR1 LNHDA and CDR2 SQIVND (reference sequence). There are 17 residues in the CDR3.

This chain uses TRBV24-1 with TRBJ2-7; 7 bases map to TRBD1. J gave up 2 bases and V 4 bases, and 4 bases lay outside the gene matches. CDR1 KGHDR and CDR2 SFDVKD come from the germline V gene. The CDR3 consists of 14 residues. This CDR3 reads CATSDRDSTYEQYF. CDR3 bases: TGTGCCACCAGTGACCGGGACAGTACCTACGAGCAGTACTTC.

This chain joins TRBV12-5 and TRBJ2-3; TRBD2 agrees at 9 bases. Germline-derived CDR1 and CDR2 are LGHNT and FRNRAP. This CDR3 region has 20 residues. V lost 4 bases and J lost 0; bases outside the gene matches: 17. CDR3 amino acids: CASGWVERRLADHSTDTQYF. CDR3 bases: TGTGCTAGTGGTTGGGTAGAGCGACGACTAGCGGACCATAGCACAGATACGCAGTATTTT. Combining the CDR3 with reference TRBV12-5 and TRBJ2-3 gives the whole variable domain DARVTQTPRHKVTEMGQEVTMRCQPILGHNTVFWYRQTMMQGLELLAYFRNRAPLDDSGMPKDRFSAEMPDATLATLKIQPSEPRDSAVYFCASGWVERRLADHSTDTQYFGPGTRLTVL.

This sequence joins TRBV28 and TRBJ2-5; 10 bases fit TRBD2. Per the germline V gene, CDR1 is MDHEN and CDR2 is SYDVKM. CDR3 length: 19 amino acids. J lost 1 base, V lost 1 base, and 12 bases had no gene match. CDR3 sequence reads: CASSLSHPNSGRFQETQYF. The CDR3 DNA follows: TGTGCCAGCAGTTTATCCCATCCAAATAGCGGGAGGTTCCAAGAGACCCAGTACTTC.

This clone was counted a few times. V is TRBV6-6 and J is TRBJ1-4; a weak D match, TRBD1 (6 bases). The germline CDR1 and CDR2 sequences are MNHNY and SVGAGI (reference sequence). The CDR3 consists of 15 residues. Trimming stripped 5 bases from V and 3 bases from J, with 13 bases between. CDR3 nucleotides: TGTGCCAGCAGTAACAGACAGGCTGCTAATGAAAAACTGTTTTTT. This codes for CASSNRQAANEKLFF.

The V and J genes are TRBV19 and TRBJ1-3; D is undetermined. The CDR3 is made up of 15 amino acids. V shed 6 bases and J shed 0 bases, with 12 bases lying between them. CDR1 LNHDA and CDR2 SQIVND come from the germline V gene (reference sequence). CDR3 DNA: TGTGCCAGTAGCCAGGACTCTAGCTCTGGAAACACCATATATTTT. Translated, it gives CASSQDSSSGNTIYF.

The V gene is TRBV29-1, the J gene TRBJ1-1; possible D gene TRBD1, 6 bases. This CDR3 has 14 amino acids. Germline V gene lookup returns CDR1 SQVTM and CDR2 ANQGSEA. Between the trimmed V and J ends, which lost 7 bases and 0 bases, there was a span of 15 bases. CDR3 in DNA: TGCAGCGCTAGCTTAGGGGGATTGAACACTGAAGCTTTCTTT. Translation: CSASLGGLNTEAFF.

CDR3 region: CASSTGLAGPYQETQYF. DNA of the CDR3: TGTGCCAGCAGTACGGGACTAGCCGGGCCTTACCAAGAGACCCAGTACTTC. This chain connects TRBV2 to TRBJ2-5, with 9 positions matching TRBD2. Trimming took 5 bases from V and 0 from J; bases not matched to a gene: 10. CDR3 size: 17 residues. Per germline, CDR1 SNHLY and CDR2 FYNNEI.